The present entry profiles one T cell receptor (beta chain) with its context. These data come from a study of blood T cell repertoires in COVID-19. Study overall: Acute and convalescent COVID-19 samples came from the United States, Italy and Spain. Nucleic acid was either cDNA or gDNA, and it came from T cells, B-cell-depleted T cells, or PBMCs.

CDR1 and CDR2 from the germline V gene are SGHVS and FNYEAQ. With V trimmed by 4 bases and J by 5 bases, 5 bases remained unmatched. This CDR3 spans 15 amino acids. Original handling: Reference gene primers were amplified, and this amplification served to estimate nucleated cell counts. Profiled with immunoSEQ multiplex PCR; TCRdb holds only in-frame clones, not every one. V and J calls plus clone size are reproduced from that table; the DNA served to infer D and trimming. In the table there are 200,000 or so clones, 80% to 90% of which are singletons. The specimen sequenced was peripheral blood. The chain carries TRBV7-6 and TRBJ2-3; 11 bases map to TRBD1. The receptor's source is a man in his fifties or sixties with acute or convalescent COVID-19. The CDR3 protein is CASSSGTGGGDTQYF. As DNA, the CDR3 is TGTGCCAGCAGCTCCGGGACAGGGGGGGGAGATACGCAGTATTTT.